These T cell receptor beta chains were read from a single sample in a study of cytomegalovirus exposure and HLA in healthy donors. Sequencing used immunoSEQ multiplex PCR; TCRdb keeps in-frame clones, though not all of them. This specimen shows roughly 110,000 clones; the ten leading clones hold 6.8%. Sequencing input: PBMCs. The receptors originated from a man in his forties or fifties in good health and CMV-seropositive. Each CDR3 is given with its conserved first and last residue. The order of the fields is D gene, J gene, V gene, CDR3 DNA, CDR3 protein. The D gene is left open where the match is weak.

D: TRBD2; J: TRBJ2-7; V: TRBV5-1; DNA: TGCGCCAGCAGCTTGGCTCCTCAGGGCTGGTCCACGGGGGGCTACGAGCAGTACTTC; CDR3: CASSLAPQGWSTGGYEQYF
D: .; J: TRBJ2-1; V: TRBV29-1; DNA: TGCAGCCACCCGAGTGTGAGCTCCTACAATGAGCAGTTCTTC; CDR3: CSHPSVSSYNEQFF
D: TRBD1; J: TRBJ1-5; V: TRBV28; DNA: TGTGCCAGCAGTTTAGACAGGGCCAATCAGCCCCAGCATTTT; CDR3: CASSLDRANQPQHF
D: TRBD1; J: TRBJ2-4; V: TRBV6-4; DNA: TGTGCCAGTTGGACAGGGGGAAACATTCAGTACTTC; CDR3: CASWTGGNIQYF
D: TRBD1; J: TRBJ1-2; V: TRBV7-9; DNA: TGTGCCAGCAGCGCTTCCGGGACAGGGTCTTTTATTGGCTACACCTTC; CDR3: CASSASGTGSFIGYTF
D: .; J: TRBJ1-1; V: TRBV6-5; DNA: TGTGCCAGCAGCCCACCACCCGGGACTGAAGCTTTCTTT; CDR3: CASSPPPGTEAFF
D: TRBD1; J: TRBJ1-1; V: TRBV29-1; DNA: TGCAGCGTCCGGGACAGGGGTTTCACTGAAGCTTTCTTT; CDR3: CSVRDRGFTEAFF
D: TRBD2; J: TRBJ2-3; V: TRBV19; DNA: TGTCAGAGGGGCGGGAGCCAAGATACGCAGTATTTT; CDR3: CQRGGSQDTQYF
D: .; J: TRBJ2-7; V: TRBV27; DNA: TGTGCCAGCAGTTTATTGCCCAGGGACGAGCAGTACTTC; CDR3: CASSLLPRDEQYF
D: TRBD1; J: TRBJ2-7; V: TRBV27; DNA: TGTGCCAGCAGTTATGGGACAGGGGGAGCGTTTGAGCAGTACTTC; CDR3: CASSYGTGGAFEQYF
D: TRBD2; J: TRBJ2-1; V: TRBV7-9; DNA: TGTGCCAGCAGCCCAGGACGGGAGCGGGGAACTAACAATGAGCAGTTCTTC; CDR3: CASSPGRERGTNNEQFF
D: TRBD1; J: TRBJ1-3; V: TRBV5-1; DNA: TGCGCCAGCAGCTTGACAGGGGCAGGGGCTGGAAACACCATATATTTT; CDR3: CASSLTGAGAGNTIYF
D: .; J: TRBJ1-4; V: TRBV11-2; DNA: TGTGCCAGCAGCTCCGGTGAGGGGGAGGAAAAACTGTTTTTT; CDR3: CASSSGEGEEKLFF
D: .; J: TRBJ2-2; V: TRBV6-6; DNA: TGTGCCAGCAGTTCCCGGGAGACGAACACCGGGGAGCTGTTTTTT; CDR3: CASSSRETNTGELFF
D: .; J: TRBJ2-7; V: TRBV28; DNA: TGTGCCAGCAGTAATTTATTGGGACTTTCCTCCTACGAGCAGTACTTC; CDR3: CASSNLLGLSSYEQYF
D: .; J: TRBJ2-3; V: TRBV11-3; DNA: TGTGCCAGCAGCCGCACGACAGACACAGATACGCAGTATTTT; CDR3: CASSRTTDTDTQYF
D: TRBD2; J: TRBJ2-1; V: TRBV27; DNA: TGTGCCAGCAGTAACACACCGGGACTAGCGGGAGTCTTAAGGGGGAATGAGCAGTTCTTC; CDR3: CASSNTPGLAGVLRGNEQFF